These 3 T cell receptor beta chains came from one sample sequenced in a study of blood T cells in healthy people across ages. Primed by a sample-barcoded 5' primer and a J-beta primer mix, a second PCR proceeded for 7 to 11 cycles. Using its own MiXCR run on the 5' RACE reads, TCRdb lists one record per CDR3 protein. Counted here are 850,000 to 1,000,000 distinct CDR3 sequences, roughly half occurring once; the ten biggest clones make up 20% to 25%. Source material: blood. These receptor sequences come from a woman in her sixties or seventies in good health.

The chain recombines TRBV28 with TRBJ2-7; unclear D gene. The ends were cut back, 5 bases at V and 4 bases at J, with 9 bases in the middle. The germline V gene has CDR1 MDHEN and CDR2 SYDVKM. The CDR3 is 12 amino acids. The CDR3 DNA follows: TGTGCCAGCAGTAAAAACAATTACGAGCAGTACTTC. Its translation: CASSKNNYEQYF.

A single count supports this clonotype. Relative to the germline gene, one junction end is altered; a read error may explain this. V and J are TRBV28 and TRBJ2-7; tentatively, D is TRBD1 (6 bases). The CDR3 sequence is 14 residues long. Germline V lookup: CDR1 MDHEN, CDR2 SYDVKM. The CDR3 reads CTSRRTVSSYEQYF. The CDR3 region has the DNA TGTACCAGCAGACGGACAGTGAGCTCCTACGAGCAGTACTTC.

The chain is built from TRBV2 and TRBJ2-2; unclear D gene. This CDR3 is built from 14 residues. With 7 bases removed from V and 1 base from J, the gap between germline ends came to 10 bases. Germline V gene sequence: CDR1 SNHLY, CDR2 FYNNEI. In nucleotides, the CDR3 is TGTGCCAGCAATGTGGCACAGAACACCGGGGAGCTGTTTTTT. Protein sequence: CASNVAQNTGELFF. The variable domain in full, with the rest retrieved from reference TRBV2 and TRBJ2-2, is EPEVTQTPSHQVTQMGQEVILRCVPISNHLYFYWYRQILGQKVEFLVSFYNNEISEKSEIFDDQFSVERPDGSNFTLKIRSTKLEDSAMYFCASNVAQNTGELFFGEGSRLTVL.